This record covers a single T cell receptor (beta chain). The sample belongs to a study of blood T cell repertoires in COVID-19. The authors' processing: Counts of nucleated cells, estimated from reference gene primer amplification, were obtained. Assay used: immunoSEQ multiplex PCR; TCRdb lists only in-frame clones, some missing. Clone size and V and J calls were adopted from that table, with D and trimming inferred from the DNA. The table includes hundreds of thousands of clones, over 75% detected once. Sequenced input: PBMCs or T cells enriched from blood (not recorded which). The origin of this receptor is a man between 18 and 35 years old who had recovered from COVID-19.

CDR3 protein: CASSSGTGGPGEKLFF. The DNA for the CDR3 is TGCGCCAGCAGCTCCGGGACAGGGGGCCCCGGTGAAAAACTGTTTTTT. The V gene is TRBV5-1, the J gene TRBJ1-4; TRBD1 aligns across 12 bases. The germline CDR1 and CDR2 sequences are SGHRS and YFSETQ. V lost 3 bases, J lost 7 bases, and 7 bases stayed unmatched. The CDR3 has 16 residues. Using reference TRBV5-1 and TRBJ1-4 for the parts outside the CDR3, the full variable domain is KAGVTQTPRYLIKTRGQQVTLSCSPISGHRSVSWYQQTPGQGLQFLFEYFSETQRNKGNFPGRFSGRQFSNSRSEMNVSTLELGDSALYLCASSSGTGGPGEKLFFGSGTQLSVL.